The source of this T cell receptor (beta chain) is a study of blood T cell repertoires in COVID-19. Study-level information: Researchers got acute and convalescent COVID-19 samples from the United States, Italy and Spain. The analysed material was cDNA or gDNA that came from T cells, B-cell-depleted T cells, or PBMCs.

As processed by the authors: Amplification from reference gene primers served as the basis for estimated nucleated cell counts. The repertoire was sequenced with immunoSEQ multiplex PCR; TCRdb's copy has only in-frame clones and lacks some. That table furnishes V, J and clone size, whereas the DNA furnished D and trimming. Counted here are 140,000 or so clones, roughly 85% occurring once; the ten biggest clones make up 2.5% to 3%. This CDR3 has 15 residues. V was cut by 0 bases and J by 2 bases, with 5 bases left in between. The germline CDR1 and CDR2 sequences are SGHAT and FQNNGV. V gene TRBV11-2 combines with J gene TRBJ2-6; D uncertain. The sequenced sample consisted of peripheral blood. This sequence originates from a man aged 45-65 years with acute or convalescent COVID-19. The CDR3 DNA sequence: TGTGCCAGCAGCTTAGACAGTGCTGGGGCCAACGTCCTGACTTTC. It translates to CASSLDSAGANVLTF.